This TCR beta chain originates from a study of metastatic and nonmetastatic thyroid tumors. Across the whole study: Repertoires of blood and of tissue (tumor or nodule) from malignant and benign thyroid patients were compared.

All patients were treatment-naive before thyroid surgery. Through MiXCR, TCRdb re-clonotyped the PCR reads. Among roughly 5,000 clones listed, 28% were seen once. The CDR3 loop spans 14 amino acids. The germline V and J ends were trimmed by 7 bases and 3 bases, with 16 bases remaining between them. This TCR derives from a female donor with papillary thyroid cancer or a benign thyroid nodule (not recorded which). Some clones in this sample may be carry-over from other donors' samples. The chain couples TRBV12-3 or TRBV12-4 to TRBJ2-7; D is perhaps TRBD1 (6 bases). Sequences were obtained from adjacent normal tissue. CDR3 coding DNA: TGTGCCAGCAAGGGGGACGGCGAAGTCTACGAGCAGTACTTC. It codes for CASKGDGEVYEQYF.